The sequence of this TCR beta chain was determined in a study of T cells in Graves' hyperthyroidism and ophthalmopathy. Study-wide findings and caveats: From stable hyperthyroidism, ophthalmopathy was separated by a 13 V-J model.

Diagnosing involved the use of clinical symptoms, serum thyroxine and TRAb, thyroid ultrasound and orbital computed tomography. Isolation of PBMCs was performed on roughly 9 ml fresh peripheral blood. The table lists this clonotype with many counts. The antigen remains undetermined. Authors of the study amplified TCR beta CDR3 regions from RNA transcripts. The HTBI primer set served for first-round RT-PCR of the TCR CDR3. Using its own MiXCR run on the multiplex PCR reads, TCRdb lists one record per CDR3 protein. The sample shows fewer than 800,000 distinct CDR3 sequences, less than 20% of them seen only once. The CDR3 loop spans 14 amino acids. Germline CDR1 reads MDHEN; CDR2 reads SYDVKM. The V and J ends lost 5 bases and 5 bases respectively, with 15 bases between them.

Specimen: blood. The receptor's source is a man aged 18 to 29 with Graves' hyperthyroidism. The rearrangement joins TRBV28 to TRBJ2-5; D unresolved. Here the CDR3 DNA reads TGTGCCAGCAGTCGCCCCTTCGTGGCGGAGACCCAGTACTTC. Translating it yields CASSRPFVAETQYF. Variable domain in full (rest from reference TRBV28 and TRBJ2-5): DVKVTQSSRYLVKRTGEKVFLECVQDMDHENMFWYRQDPGLGLRLIYFSYDVKMKEKGDIPEGYSVSREKKERFSLILESASTNQTSMYLCASSRPFVAETQYFGPGTRLLVL.